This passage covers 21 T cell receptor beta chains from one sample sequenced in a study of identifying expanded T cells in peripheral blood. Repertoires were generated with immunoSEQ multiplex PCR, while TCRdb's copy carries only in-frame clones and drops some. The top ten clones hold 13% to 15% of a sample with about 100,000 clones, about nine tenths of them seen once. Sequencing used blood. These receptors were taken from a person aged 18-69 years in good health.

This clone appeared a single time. DNA for the CDR3: TGTGCCACCAGCAGAGCCCCAACCGGGACCCAGTACTTC. Protein sequence: CATSRAPTGTQYF. The rearrangement links TRBV15 to TRBJ2-5; D is ambiguous. V was clipped by 1 base and J by 7 bases, with 10 bases between them. Per the germline V gene, CDR1 is LNHNV and CDR2 is YYDKDF (reference sequence). The CDR3 is 13 residues long.

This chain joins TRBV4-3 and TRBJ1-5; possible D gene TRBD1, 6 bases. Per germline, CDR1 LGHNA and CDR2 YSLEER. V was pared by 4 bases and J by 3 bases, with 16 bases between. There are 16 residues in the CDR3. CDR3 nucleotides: TGCGCCAGCAGCCGGCAGGGGCAGGCGCTCAATCAGCCCCAGCATTTT. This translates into CASSRQGQALNQPQHF.

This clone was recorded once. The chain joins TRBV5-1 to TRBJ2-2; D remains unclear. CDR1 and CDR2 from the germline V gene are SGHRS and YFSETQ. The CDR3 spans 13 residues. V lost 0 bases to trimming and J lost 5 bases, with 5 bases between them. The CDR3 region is CASSLDRTGELFF. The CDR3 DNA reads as TGCGCCAGCAGCTTGGATCGGACCGGGGAGCTGTTTTTT.

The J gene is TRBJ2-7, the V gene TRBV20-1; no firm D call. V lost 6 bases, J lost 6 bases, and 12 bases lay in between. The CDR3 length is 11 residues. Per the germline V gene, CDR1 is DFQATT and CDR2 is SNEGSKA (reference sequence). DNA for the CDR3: TGCAGTGCGCAGAATTGGGGCGAGCAGTACTTC. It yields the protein CSAQNWGEQYF.

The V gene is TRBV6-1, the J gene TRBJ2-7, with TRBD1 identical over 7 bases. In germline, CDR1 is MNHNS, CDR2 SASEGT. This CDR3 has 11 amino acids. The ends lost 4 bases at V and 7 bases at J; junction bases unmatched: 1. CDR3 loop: CASSADREQYF. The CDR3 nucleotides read TGTGCCAGCAGTGCGGACAGGGAGCAGTACTTC.

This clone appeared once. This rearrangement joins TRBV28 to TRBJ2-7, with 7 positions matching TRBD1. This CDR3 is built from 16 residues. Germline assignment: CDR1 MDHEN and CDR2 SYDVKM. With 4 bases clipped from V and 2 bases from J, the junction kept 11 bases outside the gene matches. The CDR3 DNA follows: TGTGCCAGCAGTTCCACCCGACAGGGAATCCCCTACGAGCAGTACTTC. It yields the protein CASSSTRQGIPYEQYF.

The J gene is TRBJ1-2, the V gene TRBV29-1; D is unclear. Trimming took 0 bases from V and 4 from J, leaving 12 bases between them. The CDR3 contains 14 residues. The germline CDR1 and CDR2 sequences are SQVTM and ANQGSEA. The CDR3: CSVEDSTKGYGYTF. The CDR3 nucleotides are TGCAGCGTTGAAGATTCGACTAAGGGCTATGGCTACACCTTC.

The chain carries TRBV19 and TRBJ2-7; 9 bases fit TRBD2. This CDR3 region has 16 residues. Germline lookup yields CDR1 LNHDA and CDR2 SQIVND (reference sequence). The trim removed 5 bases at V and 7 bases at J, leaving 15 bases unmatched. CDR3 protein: CASSGIAGERLGEQYF. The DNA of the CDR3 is TGTGCCAGTAGTGGAATAGCGGGAGAGAGATTGGGTGAGCAGTACTTC.

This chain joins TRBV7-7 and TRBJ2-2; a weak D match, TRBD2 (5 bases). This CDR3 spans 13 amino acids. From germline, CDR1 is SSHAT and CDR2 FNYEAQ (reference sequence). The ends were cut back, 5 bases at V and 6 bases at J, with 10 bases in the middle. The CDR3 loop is CASSVGKPGELFF. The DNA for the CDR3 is TGTGCCAGCAGCGTCGGGAAGCCCGGGGAGCTGTTTTTT.

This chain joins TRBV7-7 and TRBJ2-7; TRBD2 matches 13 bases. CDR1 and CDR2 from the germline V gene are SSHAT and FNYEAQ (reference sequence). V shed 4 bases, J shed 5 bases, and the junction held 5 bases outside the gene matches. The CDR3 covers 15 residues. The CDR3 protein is CASSSGTSGVHEQYF. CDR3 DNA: TGTGCCAGCAGCTCGGGGACTAGCGGGGTCCACGAGCAGTACTTC.

CDR3 sequence: CASSFARQGAGGYTF. In DNA, the CDR3 is TGTGCCAGCAGTTTTGCCCGACAGGGGGCCGGGGGCTACACCTTC. The V and J genes are TRBV28 and TRBJ1-2; TRBD1 matches at 10 bases. Germline CDR1 and CDR2: MDHEN and SYDVKM. The ends lost 3 bases at V and 8 bases at J; junction bases unmatched: 9. The CDR3 covers 15 residues.

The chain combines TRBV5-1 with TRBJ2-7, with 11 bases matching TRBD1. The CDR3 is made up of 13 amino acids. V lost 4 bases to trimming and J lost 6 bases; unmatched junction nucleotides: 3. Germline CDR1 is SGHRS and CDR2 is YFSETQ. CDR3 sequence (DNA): TGCGCCAGCAGCGGGGGACAGGGGGGCGAGCAGTACTTC. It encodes CASSGGQGGEQYF.

The CDR3 DNA reads as TGTGCCAGTTTCGGACGGCCCTATGGCTACACCTTC. Translating it yields CASFGRPYGYTF. The chain recombines TRBV19 with TRBJ1-2; D is ambiguous. V was shortened by 8 bases and J by 4 bases, with 11 bases between the two germline ends. Germline loops: CDR1 LNHDA, CDR2 SQIVND (reference sequence). This CDR3 is built from 12 residues.

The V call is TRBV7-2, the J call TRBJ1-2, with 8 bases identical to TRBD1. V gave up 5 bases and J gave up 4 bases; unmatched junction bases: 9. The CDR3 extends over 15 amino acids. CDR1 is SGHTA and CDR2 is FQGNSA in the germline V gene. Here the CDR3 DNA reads TGTGCCAGCAGCGGACTAAGGGGACAGGCCTATGGCTACACCTTC. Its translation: CASSGLRGQAYGYTF. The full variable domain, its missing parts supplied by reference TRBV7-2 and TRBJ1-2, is GAGVSQSPSNKVTEKGKDVELRCDPISGHTALYWYRQSLGQGLEFLIYFQGNSAPDKSGLPSDRFSAERTGGSVSTLTIQRTQQEDSAVYLCASSGLRGQAYGYTFGSGTRLTVV.

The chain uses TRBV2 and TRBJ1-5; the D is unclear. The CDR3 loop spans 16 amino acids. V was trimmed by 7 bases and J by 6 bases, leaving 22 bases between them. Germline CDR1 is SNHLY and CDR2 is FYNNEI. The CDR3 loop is CASTLGSRGGSQPQHF. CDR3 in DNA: TGTGCCAGCACCCTAGGGAGCCGGGGTGGTAGTCAGCCCCAGCATTTT.

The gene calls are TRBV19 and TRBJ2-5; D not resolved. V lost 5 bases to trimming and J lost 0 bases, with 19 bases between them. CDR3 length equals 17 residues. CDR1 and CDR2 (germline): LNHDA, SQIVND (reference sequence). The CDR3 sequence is CASSPLGHSDYQETQYF. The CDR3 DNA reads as TGTGCCAGTAGTCCACTCGGGCATAGTGACTACCAAGAGACCCAGTACTTC.

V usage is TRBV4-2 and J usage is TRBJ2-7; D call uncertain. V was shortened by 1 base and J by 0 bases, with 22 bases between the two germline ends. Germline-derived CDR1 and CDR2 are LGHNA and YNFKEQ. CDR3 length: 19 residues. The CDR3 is CASSQVLHLGAPLSYEQYF. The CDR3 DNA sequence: TGTGCCAGCAGCCAAGTCCTCCACCTTGGTGCACCACTCTCCTACGAGCAGTACTTC.

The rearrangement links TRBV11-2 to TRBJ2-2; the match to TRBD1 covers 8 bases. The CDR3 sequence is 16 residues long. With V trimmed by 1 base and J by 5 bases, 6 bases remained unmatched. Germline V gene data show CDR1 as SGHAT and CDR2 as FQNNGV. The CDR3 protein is CASSLGGQEGTGELFF. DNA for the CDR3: TGTGCCAGCAGCTTAGGGGGACAGGAGGGGACCGGGGAGCTGTTTTTT.

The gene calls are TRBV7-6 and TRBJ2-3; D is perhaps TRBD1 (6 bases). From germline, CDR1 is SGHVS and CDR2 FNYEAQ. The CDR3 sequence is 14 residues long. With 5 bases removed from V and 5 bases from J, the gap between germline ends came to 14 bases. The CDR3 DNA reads TGTGCCAGCAGCACCCGGGACACTGGAGATACGCAGTATTTT. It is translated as CASSTRDTGDTQYF.

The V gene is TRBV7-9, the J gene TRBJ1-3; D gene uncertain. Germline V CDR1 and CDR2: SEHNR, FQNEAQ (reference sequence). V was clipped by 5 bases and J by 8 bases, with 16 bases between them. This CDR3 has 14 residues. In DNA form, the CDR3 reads TGTGCCAGCAGCCCCTCTAGTACGGGAGACACCATATATTTT. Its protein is CASSPSSTGDTIYF.

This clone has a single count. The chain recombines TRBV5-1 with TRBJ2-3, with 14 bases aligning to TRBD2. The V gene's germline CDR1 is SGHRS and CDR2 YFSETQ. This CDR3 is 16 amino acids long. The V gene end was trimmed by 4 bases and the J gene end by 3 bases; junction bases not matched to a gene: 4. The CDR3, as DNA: TGCGCCAGCAGCGTCCGACTAGCGGGAGGGACAGATACGCAGTATTTT. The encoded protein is CASSVRLAGGTDTQYF.